Below, 11 T cell receptor beta chains from the same sample are listed, as sequenced in a study of T cell repertoires in cytomegalovirus infection. These receptors have no identified antigens. TCRdb recomputed calls from the reads with MiXCR, one row per CDR3 protein. The profile shows about 110,000 distinct CDR3 sequences, about a tenth of them singletons. Sequenced sample: PBMCs, sequenced either directly or after in vitro stimulation (not recorded which). The source is a human donor in good health (CMV status not recorded). Some clones in this sample may be carry-over from other donors' samples.

The chain joins TRBV7-2 to TRBJ1-2, with TRBD1 as a possible D gene (5 bases). CDR3 length: 15 residues. V was clipped by 5 bases and J by 1 base, with 14 bases between them. Germline assignment: CDR1 SGHTA and CDR2 FQGNSA. CDR3 sequence reads: CASSTRDGLNYGYTF. The CDR3 DNA sequence: TGTGCCAGCAGCACTCGGGACGGCCTTAACTATGGCTACACCTTC.

This clonotype was counted ten times or more. The chain recombines TRBV7-9 with TRBJ1-3; D may be TRBD1 (5 bases). Between the trimmed V and J ends, which lost 4 bases and 0 bases, there was a span of 10 bases. The germline V gene has CDR1 SEHNR and CDR2 FQNEAQ (reference sequence). The CDR3 is 15 residues long. In DNA form, the CDR3 reads TGTGCCAGCAGCTCGACAGTAAGCTCTGGAAACACCATATATTTT. Translating gives CASSSTVSSGNTIYF.

This clonotype was seen many times. V is TRBV7-9 and J is TRBJ1-1, with D hard to call. Germline V gives CDR1 SEHNR, CDR2 FQNEAQ (reference sequence). The CDR3 has 12 residues. V lost 3 bases and J 3 bases, leaving 5 bases between the germline ends. CDR3 region: CASSLKDTEAFF. CDR3 DNA: TGTGCCAGCAGCTTGAAGGACACTGAAGCTTTCTTT.

This clonotype was seen ten or more times. The rearrangement joins TRBV7-8 to TRBJ2-7, with 8 nucleotides matching TRBD1. There are 15 residues in the CDR3. Germline V gene lookup returns CDR1 SGHVS and CDR2 FQNEAQ. The ends lost 6 bases at V and 5 bases at J; junction bases unmatched: 12. CDR3 protein: CASRRTGIIVDEQYF. CDR3 in DNA: TGTGCCAGCAGGCGGACAGGGATTATAGTCGACGAGCAGTACTTC.

This clonotype was recorded a few times. The chain employs TRBV7-2 and TRBJ2-6; no clear D. Trimming took off 3 bases at V and 4 bases at J, with 10 bases between the two ends. This CDR3 contains 15 residues. Germline values: CDR1 SGHTA, CDR2 FQGNSA. This chain's CDR3 is CASSFVRLGANVLTF. The CDR3 region has the DNA TGTGCCAGCAGCTTCGTTAGGTTAGGGGCCAACGTCCTGACTTTC.

The rearrangement uses TRBV20-1 and TRBJ2-7; the D call may be TRBD1 or TRBD2 (5 bases each). V gave up 6 bases and J gave up 6 bases, with 18 bases separating them. Germline V gives CDR1 DFQATT, CDR2 SNEGSKA (reference sequence). This CDR3 spans 13 amino acids. CDR3 region: CSAAPGGRSEQYF. For the CDR3, the DNA is TGCAGTGCCGCCCCTGGGGGTAGAAGCGAGCAGTACTTC.

This rearrangement joins TRBV3-1 to TRBJ1-5; D uncertain. Germline lookup yields CDR1 LGHDT and CDR2 YNNKEL (reference sequence). The CDR3 is 16 amino acids. V gave up 1 base and J gave up 0 bases, with 10 bases separating them. The CDR3 loop is CASSQGGPYSNQPQHF. For the CDR3, the DNA is TGTGCCAGCAGCCAAGGAGGACCTTATAGCAATCAGCCCCAGCATTTT.

The chain employs TRBV7-4 and TRBJ1-3; maybe TRBD1 (5 bases). The CDR3 contains 16 residues. V gave up 1 base and J gave up 2 bases, with 12 bases separating them. Germline V gene lookup returns CDR1 SGHVT and CDR2 SQSDAQ. The CDR3 protein is CASSLVQGSAGNTIYF. The CDR3 DNA reads as TGTGCCAGCAGCTTAGTGCAGGGATCGGCTGGAAACACCATATATTTT.

CDR3 coding DNA: TGCGCCAGCAGCTTGATGTGGCGGGCAGGGGGAGATACGCAGTATTTT. Encoded protein: CASSLMWRAGGDTQYF. The chain joins TRBV5-1 to TRBJ2-3; 7 bases are shared with TRBD1. CDR1 and CDR2 from the germline V gene are SGHRS and YFSETQ. With 1 base clipped from V and 5 bases from J, the junction kept 10 bases outside the gene matches. The length of the CDR3 is 16 residues.

This clonotype was seen a few times. This chain links TRBV6-1 with TRBJ2-7; D may be TRBD2 (5 bases). Germline assignment: CDR1 MNHNS and CDR2 SASEGT. This CDR3 has 12 residues. Trimming pared 5 bases from V and 6 bases from J, leaving 11 bases between. Written as DNA, the CDR3 is TGTGCCAGCAGTCCCGGGGTGGGCGAGCAGTACTTC. Translating gives CASSPGVGEQYF.

As to this clonotype: A much larger clone lies one base from this, so it may be a read error. The chain links TRBV6-6 to TRBJ2-5; the D gene is possibly TRBD2 (6 bases). There are 15 residues in the CDR3. V lost 6 bases to trimming and J lost 3 bases, with 17 bases between them. The germline CDR1 and CDR2 sequences are MNHNY and SVGAGI (reference sequence). CDR3 sequence (DNA): TGTGCCAGCAGCCCGCATACCGGGACTGAAGAGACCCAGTACTTC. Translated: CASSPHTGTEETQYF.